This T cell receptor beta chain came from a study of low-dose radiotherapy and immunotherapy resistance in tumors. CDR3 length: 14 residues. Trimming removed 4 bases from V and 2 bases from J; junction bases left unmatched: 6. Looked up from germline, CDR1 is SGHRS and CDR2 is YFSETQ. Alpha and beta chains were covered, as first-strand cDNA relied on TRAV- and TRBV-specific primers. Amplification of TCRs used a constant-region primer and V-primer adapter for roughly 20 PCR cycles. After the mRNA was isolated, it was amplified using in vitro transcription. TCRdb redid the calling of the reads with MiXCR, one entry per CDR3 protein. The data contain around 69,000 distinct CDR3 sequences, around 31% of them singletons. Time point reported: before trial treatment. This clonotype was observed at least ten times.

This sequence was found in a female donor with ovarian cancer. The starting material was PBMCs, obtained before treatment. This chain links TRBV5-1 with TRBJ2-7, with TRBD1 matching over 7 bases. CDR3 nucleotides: TGCGCCAGCAGCCCTACAGGACAGGCCTACGAGCAGTACTTC. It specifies CASSPTGQAYEQYF.